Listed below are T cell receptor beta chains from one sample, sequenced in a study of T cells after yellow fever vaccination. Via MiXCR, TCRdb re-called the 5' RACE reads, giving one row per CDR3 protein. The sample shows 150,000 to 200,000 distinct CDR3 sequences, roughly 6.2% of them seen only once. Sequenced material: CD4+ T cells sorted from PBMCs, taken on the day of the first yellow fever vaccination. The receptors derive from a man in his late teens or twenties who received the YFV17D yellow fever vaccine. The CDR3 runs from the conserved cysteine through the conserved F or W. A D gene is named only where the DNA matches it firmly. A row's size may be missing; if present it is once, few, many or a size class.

CDR3aa: CASSLGPRGGNQPQHF
CDR3nt: TGTGCCAGCAGCTTAGGTCCCAGGGGAGGGAATCAGCCCCAGCATTTT
abundance: .
v_gene: TRBV7-2
d_gene: .
j_gene: TRBJ1-5

CDR3aa: CARSRTGGSGANVLTF
CDR3nt: TGTGCCAGAAGCCGGACAGGGGGCTCTGGGGCCAACGTCCTGACTTTC
abundance: .
v_gene: TRBV5-4
d_gene: TRBD1
j_gene: TRBJ2-6

CDR3aa: CASSPGGQGSDEQFF
CDR3nt: TGCGCCAGCAGCCCCGGAGGACAGGGTAGCGATGAGCAGTTCTTC
abundance: few
v_gene: TRBV5-1
d_gene: TRBD1
j_gene: TRBJ2-1

CDR3aa: CASHPGSPGSNQPQHF
CDR3nt: TGTGCCAGCCATCCTGGGAGCCCCGGGAGCAATCAGCCCCAGCATTTT
abundance: .
v_gene: TRBV19
d_gene: .
j_gene: TRBJ1-5

CDR3aa: CASSSRYPSGEETQYF
CDR3nt: TGTGCCAGCAGTTCACGATACCCTAGCGGGGAAGAGACCCAGTACTTC
abundance: few
v_gene: TRBV12-3/TRBV12-4
d_gene: TRBD2
j_gene: TRBJ2-5

CDR3aa: CASSLLPAGTSGGETQYF
CDR3nt: TGCGCCAGCAGCTTGTTACCAGCCGGGACTAGCGGGGGAGAGACCCAGTACTTC
abundance: .
v_gene: TRBV5-1
d_gene: TRBD2
j_gene: TRBJ2-5

CDR3aa: CASSTRTDTQYF
CDR3nt: TGTGCCAGCAGCACTCGAACAGATACGCAGTATTTT
abundance: many
v_gene: TRBV9
d_gene: .
j_gene: TRBJ2-3

CDR3aa: CASSRRGGNTEAFF
CDR3nt: TGTGCCAGCAGCAGGAGGGGGGGGAACACTGAAGCTTTCTTT
abundance: many
v_gene: TRBV5-8
d_gene: .
j_gene: TRBJ1-1

CDR3aa: CASDKKRDGDTEAFF
CDR3nt: TGTGCCAGCGACAAGAAGCGGGATGGGGACACTGAAGCTTTCTTT
abundance: .
v_gene: TRBV19
d_gene: .
j_gene: TRBJ1-1

CDR3aa: CASSFQAETEAFF
CDR3nt: TGCGCCAGCAGCTTTCAAGCAGAAACTGAAGCTTTCTTT
abundance: many
v_gene: TRBV5-1
d_gene: .
j_gene: TRBJ1-1

CDR3aa: CASSLDSGNEKLFF
CDR3nt: TGCGCCAGCAGTTTGGACAGCGGGAATGAAAAACTGTTTTTT
abundance: .
v_gene: TRBV5-1
d_gene: .
j_gene: TRBJ1-4

CDR3aa: CSARGGGEAFF
CDR3nt: TGCAGTGCTAGGGGGGGAGGGGAAGCTTTCTTT
abundance: .
v_gene: TRBV20-1
d_gene: .
j_gene: TRBJ1-1

CDR3aa: CASSSHRRALYF
CDR3nt: TGTGCCAGCAGTTCCCACCGACGGGCGCTGTATTTT
abundance: .
v_gene: TRBV6-5
d_gene: .
j_gene: TRBJ2-3

CDR3aa: CASRLSGDTQYF
CDR3nt: TGTGCCAGTAGACTCAGCGGGGATACGCAGTATTTT
abundance: many
v_gene: TRBV19
d_gene: .
j_gene: TRBJ2-3

CDR3aa: CASSSRQLAGGTISGANVLTF
CDR3nt: TGTGCCAGCAGCTCTCGGCAACTAGCGGGGGGAACCATCTCTGGGGCCAACGTCCTGACTTTC
abundance: .
v_gene: TRBV11-3
d_gene: TRBD2
j_gene: TRBJ2-6

CDR3aa: CASSLVPDNQPQHF
CDR3nt: TGTGCCAGCAGCTTAGTTCCGGACAATCAGCCCCAGCATTTT
abundance: .
v_gene: TRBV7-2
d_gene: .
j_gene: TRBJ1-5